The 9 T cell receptor beta chains presented below share a single source sample, sequenced in a study of beta chain features in type 1 diabetes. Study outcomes and limitations: Shorter TCRB CDR3s, moderately but significantly so, were found in Type 1 diabetes patients in all four CD4+ subsets.

For these TCRs, the target antigens are not known. TCRB transcripts that were expressed got sequenced, as all of the isolated RNA had been reverse transcribed. Using immunoSEQ multiplex PCR, the repertoire was profiled, and TCRdb retains in-frame clones only, with some absent. The profile shows around 250,000 clones, approximately 15% of them singletons. The sequencing sample was made of naive CD4+ T cells from blood. Receptors originate from a man aged 25 to 40 with type 1 diabetes.

The chain joins TRBV6-1 to TRBJ2-3, with 7 bases lining up with TRBD1. The junction had 5 bases not matched to a gene; V was cut back by 3 bases and J by 2 bases. The CDR3 length is 15 residues. Germline V gene data show CDR1 as MNHNS and CDR2 as SASEGT. The CDR3 protein is CASSEPGQLTDTQYF. The CDR3 region has the DNA TGTGCCAGCAGTGAGCCGGGACAGCTCACAGATACGCAGTATTTT.

This sequence joins TRBV30 and TRBJ2-3; 7 bases line up with TRBD2. J gave up 6 bases and V 0 bases, and 9 bases lay outside the gene matches. This CDR3 is built from 15 residues. Germline CDR1 GTSNPN, CDR2 SVGIG (reference sequence). CDR3 in DNA: TGTGCCTGGAGTGTCGCGGGAGCCGCCCCCGATACGCAGTATTTT. It is translated as CAWSVAGAAPDTQYF.

The sample holds a few counts of this clone. The chain links TRBV18 to TRBJ2-7; 9 nucleotides match TRBD1. Unmatched junction bases numbered 5, after V lost 2 bases and J lost 6 bases. Germline V lookup: CDR1 KGHSH, CDR2 LQKENI. This CDR3 spans 14 amino acids. CDR3 DNA: TGTGCCAGCTCACCATTACAGGGGGCGGGCGAGCAGTACTTC. Its protein is CASSPLQGAGEQYF.

J is TRBJ2-1 and V is TRBV5-6; 7 bases are shared with TRBD1. The germline CDR1 and CDR2 sequences are SGHDT and YYEEEE. The CDR3 runs 15 residues. The junction had 3 bases not matched to a gene; V was cut back by 0 bases and J by 3 bases. The DNA of the CDR3 is TGTGCCAGCAGCTTGGAGGGGGCTGGCTACAATGAGCAGTTCTTC. It specifies CASSLEGAGYNEQFF.

The chain combines TRBV29-1 with TRBJ2-1; 15 positions match TRBD2. Germline V CDR1 and CDR2: SQVTM, ANQGSEA. There are 13 residues in the CDR3. With V trimmed by 6 bases and J by 7 bases, 1 base remained unmatched. The CDR3: CSVGTSGGNEQFF. The CDR3 DNA reads as TGCAGCGTCGGGACTAGCGGGGGGAATGAGCAGTTCTTC.

This chain links TRBV27 with TRBJ1-5, with D possibly matching TRBD1 (6 bases). Germline-derived CDR1 and CDR2 are MNHEY and SMNVEV (reference sequence). The CDR3 spans 16 residues. Trimming left V 5 bases short and J 4 bases short, with 18 bases between. The CDR3 DNA follows: TGTGCCAGCAGTCCCCGCCGGACAGAGGGGAATCAGCCCCAGCATTTT. As protein: CASSPRRTEGNQPQHF.

This clone has more than one count but fewer than ten. V is TRBV5-1 and J is TRBJ2-7, with D tentatively TRBD2 (7 bases). Germline-derived CDR1 and CDR2 are SGHRS and YFSETQ. This CDR3 has 17 amino acids. V was pared by 3 bases and J by 7 bases, with 26 bases between. CDR3: CASSSSKGRGPGGEQYF. For the CDR3, the DNA is TGCGCCAGCAGCTCCTCCAAGGGGCGGGGGCCAGGTGGGGAGCAGTACTTC.

This chain uses TRBV6-5 with TRBJ1-6; a possible D gene is TRBD1 (5 bases). The germline V gene encodes CDR1 MNHEY and CDR2 SVGAGI. The length of the CDR3 is 11 residues. Trimming shortened V by 5 bases and J by 12 bases, and 8 bases separated the two germline ends. CDR3 bases: TGTGCCAGCAGTGGGGGAGGACCCCTCCACTTT. Protein product: CASSGGGPLHF.

The count of this clone is one. The CDR3 sequence: CASSSIRGAKNIQYF. The DNA of the CDR3 is TGTGCCAGCAGCTCGATACGGGGTGCCAAAAACATTCAGTACTTC. The rearrangement joins TRBV11-3 to TRBJ2-4; TRBD2 might be the D (5 bases). The germline V gene encodes CDR1 SGHNT and CDR2 YENEEA. The CDR3 totals 15 residues. V was cut by 4 bases and J by 1 base, with 11 bases left in between.